The clone carrying this T cell receptor (beta chain) was found a few times. Per the authors' pipeline: The authors estimated nucleated cell counts from reference gene primer amplification. Assay used: immunoSEQ multiplex PCR; TCRdb lists only in-frame clones, some missing. V and J calls and clone size are those listed in that table; D and trimming were worked out from the DNA. The sample shows fewer than 450,000 clones, under 95% of them seen only once. Germline assignment: CDR1 SGHVS and CDR2 FQNEAQ. The CDR3 covers 14 residues. V dropped 5 bases and J dropped 1; count of bases not matched to a gene: 4. This sample was included in a study of blood T cell repertoires in COVID-19.

Sequenced sample: peripheral blood. V gene TRBV7-8 combines with J gene TRBJ2-5; 7 positions agree with TRBD1. The clonotype comes from a woman between 18 and 29 years old who had recovered from COVID-19. CDR3 in DNA: TGTGCCAGCAGCCAACAGGGGTTCCAAGAGACCCAGTACTTC. The encoded protein is CASSQQGFQETQYF.